Each of the 26 T cell receptor beta chains below was sequenced from the same sample in a study of T cell responses to AZD1222 COVID-19 vaccine. Some clones are missing from TCRdb's copy, which holds only in-frame ones; the method was immunoSEQ multiplex PCR. The table lists about 110,000 clones, approximately 90% of them singletons. The starting material was peripheral blood, obtained on day 0 of AZD1222 vaccination. The receptors were sampled from an adult in good health.

The J gene is TRBJ1-2, the V gene TRBV5-1; D remains ambiguous. V lost 3 bases and J lost 3, with 9 bases in between. Germline V gene data show CDR1 as SGHRS and CDR2 as YFSETQ. The CDR3 has 13 amino acids. The CDR3 spells CASSSGEDYGYTF. In DNA, the CDR3 is TGCGCCAGCAGCTCAGGCGAGGACTATGGCTACACCTTC.

This chain uses TRBV4-1 with TRBJ2-4; 7 nucleotides align to TRBD2. Germline CDR1 MGHRA, CDR2 YSYEKL. V was clipped by 1 base and J by 4 bases; unmatched bases: 4. The CDR3 sequence is 15 residues long. The CDR3 sequence is CASSQVGGAKNIQYF. CDR3 coding DNA: TGCGCCAGCAGCCAAGTGGGAGGGGCGAAAAACATTCAGTACTTC.

The chain combines TRBV19 with TRBJ2-3; unclear D gene. The V end was cut by 10 bases, the J end by 1 base, with 6 bases between. This CDR3 region has 11 residues. Per germline, CDR1 LNHDA and CDR2 SQIVND (reference sequence). In DNA, the CDR3 is TGTGCCACTTCCCGCACAGATACGCAGTATTTT. Residues: CATSRTDTQYF.

CDR3 loop: CASSTQGNEKLFF. DNA of the CDR3: TGTGCCAGCAGTACTCAGGGCAATGAAAAACTGTTTTTT. V usage is TRBV2 and J usage is TRBJ1-4; D is possibly TRBD1 (5 bases). Germline-derived CDR1 and CDR2 are SNHLY and FYNNEI. Trimming shortened V by 5 bases and J by 5 bases, and 9 bases separated the two germline ends. The CDR3 consists of 13 residues.

The genes are TRBV5-1 and TRBJ2-1, with D hard to call. Germline CDR1 reads SGHRS; CDR2 reads YFSETQ. The V end was cut by 0 bases, the J end by 9 bases, with 16 bases between. The CDR3 has 15 amino acids. The DNA for the CDR3 is TGCGCCAGCAGCTTGGTCGACAAAGCATGGGGTGAGCAGTTCTTC. Translation: CASSLVDKAWGEQFF. Based on the CDR3 plus reference TRBV5-1 and TRBJ2-1, the full variable domain is KAGVTQTPRYLIKTRGQQVTLSCSPISGHRSVSWYQQTPGQGLQFLFEYFSETQRNKGNFPGRFSGRQFSNSRSEMNVSTLELGDSALYLCASSLVDKAWGEQFFGPGTRLTVL.

This chain joins TRBV2 and TRBJ1-6; TRBD1 might be the D (6 bases). The CDR3 spans 14 residues. The ends were cut back, 1 base at V and 6 bases at J, with 7 bases in the middle. Germline values: CDR1 SNHLY, CDR2 FYNNEI. The CDR3 DNA sequence: TGTGCCAGCAGTGAAGGACAGGCTAATTCACCCCTCCACTTT. Amino acid sequence: CASSEGQANSPLHF.

The V and J genes are TRBV6-5 and TRBJ1-2, with D hard to call. Trimming left V 2 bases short and J 2 bases short, with 12 bases between. CDR3 length: 15 amino acids. Germline-derived CDR1 and CDR2 are MNHEY and SVGAGI. Written as DNA, the CDR3 is TGTGCCAGCAGTTACATTGCTACAACAAACTATGGCTACACCTTC. It encodes CASSYIATTNYGYTF.

A few counts support this clone. The gene calls are TRBV2 and TRBJ1-5, with 9 bases identical to TRBD1. Germline values: CDR1 SNHLY, CDR2 FYNNEI. This CDR3 has 15 residues. The junction had 7 bases not matched to a gene; V was cut back by 6 bases and J by 4 bases. CDR3 amino acids: CASRVGTGQNQPQHF. The CDR3, as DNA: TGTGCCAGCAGGGTAGGGACAGGGCAAAATCAGCCCCAGCATTTT.

The chain joins TRBV7-8 to TRBJ1-1; 8 positions match TRBD1. The germline CDR1 and CDR2 sequences are SGHVS and FQNEAQ. The CDR3 is 14 amino acids. V lost 5 bases and J lost 5; bases outside the gene matches: 7. This CDR3 reads CASSPQGARTEAFF. The CDR3 DNA follows: TGTGCCAGCAGCCCCCAGGGGGCGCGGACTGAAGCTTTCTTT. The variable domain in full, completed from reference TRBV7-8 and TRBJ1-1, reads GAGVSQSPRYKVAKRGQDVALRCDPISGHVSLFWYQQALGQGPEFLTYFQNEAQLDKSGLPSDRFFAERPEGSVSTLKIQRTQQEDSAVYLCASSPQGARTEAFFGQGTRLTVV.

This clone was detected once. The chain is built from TRBV28 and TRBJ2-1; 7 positions agree with TRBD1. The V gene end was trimmed by 4 bases and the J gene end by 0 bases; junction bases not matched to a gene: 6. Germline V gives CDR1 MDHEN, CDR2 SYDVKM. The CDR3 extends over 16 amino acids. CDR3 protein: CASSSRDSSSYNEQFF. CDR3 bases: TGTGCCAGCAGTTCCCGGGACAGTAGCTCCTACAATGAGCAGTTCTTC. The variable domain in full, completed from reference TRBV28 and TRBJ2-1, reads DVKVTQSSRYLVKRTGEKVFLECVQDMDHENMFWYRQDPGLGLRLIYFSYDVKMKEKGDIPEGYSVSREKKERFSLILESASTNQTSMYLCASSSRDSSSYNEQFFGPGTRLTVL.

The rearrangement uses TRBV5-8 and TRBJ1-4; a possible D gene is TRBD1 (6 bases). V gave up 1 base and J gave up 4 bases, with 17 bases separating them. Germline-derived CDR1 and CDR2 are SGHTS and YDEGEE. CDR3 length: 17 residues. The CDR3 region has the DNA TGTGCCAGCAGCTTGATGTTACAGGGTTTTGGTAATGAAAAACTGTTTTTT. Encoded protein: CASSLMLQGFGNEKLFF.

This rearrangement joins TRBV7-8 to TRBJ1-5; D not certain. V gave up 5 bases and J gave up 0 bases, with 11 bases separating them. The length of the CDR3 is 15 residues. CDR1 SGHVS and CDR2 FQNEAQ come from the germline V gene. Written as DNA, the CDR3 is TGTGCCAGCAGCCGGGAGCCCCTTAGCAATCAGCCCCAGCATTTT. Translating it yields CASSREPLSNQPQHF.

The sample holds one count of this clone. The rearrangement joins TRBV5-8 to TRBJ2-2, with D perhaps assigned TRBD1 or TRBD2 (5 bases each). CDR3 size: 14 residues. V was trimmed by 7 bases and J by 1 base, leaving 11 bases between them. The germline CDR1 and CDR2 sequences are SGHTS and YDEGEE. CDR3 coding DNA: TGTGCCAGCGCACCGAGGGGGAACACCGGGGAGCTGTTTTTT. Encoded protein: CASAPRGNTGELFF.

The chain has TRBV28 and TRBJ1-1, with 7 bases aligning to TRBD1. V was clipped by 6 bases and J by 4 bases; unmatched bases: 5. Germline V gene data show CDR1 as MDHEN and CDR2 as SYDVKM. CDR3 size: 13 residues. The CDR3 DNA is TGTGCCAGCAGAGAACAGGGGAGCACTGAAGCTTTCTTT. Translating it yields CASREQGSTEAFF.

V is TRBV9 and J is TRBJ1-1, with 8 bases that match TRBD1. This CDR3 has 14 residues. The V and J ends lost 4 bases and 8 bases, in that order; junction bases with no gene match: 10. The germline gives CDR1 SGDLS, CDR2 YYNGEE. CDR3 sequence (DNA): TGTGCCAGCAGCCCAGGACAGGGCGCGGGGGAAGCTTTCTTT. The encoded protein is CASSPGQGAGEAFF.

V and J are TRBV7-2 and TRBJ2-7, with D unresolved. Per germline, CDR1 SGHTA and CDR2 FQGNSA. V was pared by 5 bases and J by 2 bases, with 4 bases between. The CDR3 spans 11 residues. CDR3 bases: TGTGCCAGCAGCGCCGCCTACGAGCAGTACTTC. Its protein is CASSAAYEQYF.

J is TRBJ2-5 and V is TRBV11-1; D perhaps matches TRBD2 (6 bases). The CDR3 covers 13 residues. V was shortened by 5 bases and J by 2 bases, with 9 bases between the two germline ends. The germline V gene encodes CDR1 SGHAT and CDR2 FQDESV (reference sequence). The CDR3 loop is CASSPGLQETQYF. The DNA of the CDR3 is TGTGCCAGCAGCCCGGGACTGCAAGAGACCCAGTACTTC. The variable domain in full, with the rest retrieved from reference TRBV11-1 and TRBJ2-5, is EAEVAQSPRYKITEKSQAVAFWCDPISGHATLYWYRQILGQGPELLVQFQDESVVDDSQLPKDRFSAERLKGVDSTLKIQPAELGDSAMYLCASSPGLQETQYFGPGTRLLVL.

This clone appeared a few times. The chain joins TRBV6-6 to TRBJ1-1, with D perhaps TRBD1 (5 bases). Germline V gene sequence: CDR1 MNHNY, CDR2 SVGAGI (reference sequence). The length of the CDR3 is 12 residues. The V end was cut by 6 bases, the J end by 4 bases, with 9 bases between. The CDR3 nucleotides are TGTGCCAGCAGCGGGGGGGGCACTGAAGCTTTCTTT. This gives the protein CASSGGGTEAFF.

The chain combines TRBV3-1 (or the pseudogene TRBV3-2) with TRBJ1-2; 10 nucleotides line up with TRBD1. V was pared by 6 bases and J by 8 bases, with 12 bases of the junction left unmatched. This CDR3 spans 15 amino acids. CDR1 is LGHDT, CDR2 YNNKEL, per germline (reference sequence). In DNA, the CDR3 is TGTGCCAGCAGGAAAAGACAGGGGGCTAGGTACGGCTACACCTTC. Protein sequence: CASRKRQGARYGYTF.

Only a few counts were recorded for this clone. The genes are TRBV7-3 and TRBJ2-6; 7 nucleotides align to TRBD1. The length of the CDR3 is 15 residues. In germline, CDR1 is SGHTA, CDR2 FQGTGA. With 5 bases clipped from V and 2 bases from J, the junction kept 3 bases outside the gene matches. In DNA form, the CDR3 reads TGTGCCAGCAGCCTGACAGGGACTGGGGCCAACGTCCTGACTTTC. It translates to CASSLTGTGANVLTF.

CDR3 protein: CASSPVRDATYEQYF. CDR3 coding DNA: TGTGCCAGCAGCCCCGTTCGGGACGCAACCTACGAGCAGTACTTC. The chain carries TRBV7-2 and TRBJ2-7; D may correspond to TRBD1 or TRBD2 (5 bases each). The CDR3 covers 15 residues. V lost 5 bases and J 2 bases, leaving 16 bases between the germline ends. CDR1 SGHTA and CDR2 FQGNSA come from the germline V gene.

The chain uses TRBV29-1 and TRBJ1-1; D unresolved. Germline values: CDR1 SQVTM, CDR2 ANQGSEA. The CDR3 has 11 amino acids. Trimming shortened V by 5 bases and J by 6 bases, and 10 bases separated the two germline ends. The CDR3 sequence is CSVSEYSEAFF. CDR3 nucleotides: TGCAGCGTTTCCGAGTACTCTGAAGCTTTCTTT.

The chain is built from TRBV7-9 and TRBJ1-5; weak D call: TRBD1 (5 bases). CDR1 and CDR2 from the germline V gene are SEHNR and FQNEAQ (reference sequence). The CDR3 contains 15 residues. With 3 bases removed from V and 6 bases from J, the gap between germline ends came to 15 bases. CDR3 in DNA: TGTGCCAGCAGCTTCGGTCAGGGTATAGGTCAGCCCCAGCATTTT. Its protein product is CASSFGQGIGQPQHF.

The chain is built from TRBV5-1 and TRBJ2-3; 8 bases align to TRBD2. The CDR3 is 17 residues long. Germline CDR1 SGHRS, CDR2 YFSETQ. V lost 0 bases to trimming and J lost 3 bases; unmatched junction nucleotides: 9. CDR3 sequence reads: CASSLVAGGRRTDTQYF. CDR3 coding DNA: TGCGCCAGCAGCTTGGTTGCGGGGGGCCGTAGAACAGATACGCAGTATTTT.

The CDR3: CASSLRASGELFF. The DNA of the CDR3 is TGTGCCAGCAGTTTGAGGGCTTCCGGGGAGCTGTTTTTT. The V gene is TRBV12-3 or TRBV12-4, the J gene TRBJ2-2; possible D gene TRBD2, 5 bases. Trimming cost V 3 bases and J 6 bases, with 8 bases left between them. The length of the CDR3 is 13 residues.

This chain uses TRBV6-5 with TRBJ1-5; D is uncertain. The CDR3 is 13 residues long. Germline lookup yields CDR1 MNHEY and CDR2 SVGAGI. V gave up 0 bases and J gave up 6 bases, with 6 bases separating them. The CDR3 DNA sequence: TGTGCCAGCAGTTACTCGAGTGGTCAGCCCCAGCATTTT. It encodes CASSYSSGQPQHF.